Below are 3 T cell receptor beta chains sequenced from a single sample in a study of shared clonotypes between healthy human individuals. The method was immunoSEQ multiplex PCR; TCRdb's version includes in-frame clones alone and lacks a portion of them. In the table there are roughly 2,500,000 clones, approximately 94% of which are singletons. The source material was naive CD4+ T cells from PBMCs. Subset described: CD45RA+ positively selected. The receptors were sampled from a man younger than 35 in good health. Some clones in this sample may be carry-over from other donors' samples.

CDR3 protein: CASRPGGALQETQYF. DNA for the CDR3: TGTGCCAGCAGACCGGGGGGGGCCCTCCAAGAGACCCAGTACTTC. J is TRBJ2-5 and V is TRBV28; 8 bases are a match to TRBD2. Germline V gene sequence: CDR1 MDHEN, CDR2 SYDVKM. This CDR3 is 15 amino acids long. The ends lost 6 bases at V and 1 base at J; junction bases unmatched: 7.

The chain uses TRBV6-6 and TRBJ2-5; D is undetermined. Germline loops: CDR1 MNHNY, CDR2 SVGAGI (reference sequence). Trimming removed 5 bases from V and 13 bases from J, with 17 bases in between. This CDR3 has 12 amino acids. CDR3 region: CASSTQNRVPYF. The CDR3 bases are TGTGCCAGCAGTACCCAAAACAGAGTCCCGTACTTC.

The genes are TRBV5-4 and TRBJ2-3, with TRBD2 as a possible D gene (6 bases). Germline CDR1 reads SGHNT; CDR2 reads YYREEE (reference sequence). The V gene lost 0 bases and the J gene lost 0 bases, with 11 bases spanning the gap. This CDR3 is built from 16 residues. CDR3: CASSLAPGTSTDTQYF. Written as DNA, the CDR3 is TGTGCCAGCAGCTTGGCCCCTGGGACTAGCACAGATACGCAGTATTTT.